A selection of T cell receptor beta chains follows, all from one sample in a study of CD8 T cells in Susac syndrome. TCRdb itself ran the immunoSEQ multiplex PCR reads through MiXCR, one entry per CDR3 protein. The sample records approximately 120,000 distinct CDR3 sequences, around 95% being singletons. Sequenced material: CD4+ T cells from PBMCs. These receptors originate from a human donor in good health. Each CDR3 is given without its conserved first and last residue. Fields, in order: V gene, CDR3 protein.

>TRBV7-9
ASSLFDSIKGLGAF
>TRBV20-1
SARDPTGQETQY
>TRBV7-2
ASSLESYNEQF
>TRBV29-1
SSARSGITDTQY
>TRBV6-1
ARLLRGSYEQY
>TRBV5-4
ASSSKTKLNYEQY
>TRBV5-6
ASSLPGVGQPQH
>TRBV4-1
ASSASRDRRDYGYT
>TRBV29-1
SVGTGSSTDTQY
>TRBV3-1
ASSQGGYRGNTEAF
>TRBV3-1
ASSPRPGLAVPSSYNEQF
>TRBV19
ATHPEGTEAF
>TRBV19
ASSKYRTGDEKLF
>TRBV5-5
ASSRTYRAAGSTEAF
>TRBV4-1
ASSRSGSRRGDQPQH
>TRBV7-2
ASRDRDNTNTEAF
>TRBV2
ASSEGGQGSTGELF
>TRBV29-1
SVQSGGSSYEQY
>TRBV29-1
SVAGKVSYEQY
>TRBV7-2
ASSLVGERGGNTIY
>TRBV7-9
ASSLTGGNEKLF
>TRBV12-3/TRBV12-4
ASTPSTGKAF
>TRBV29-1
SAGGQETQY
>TRBV19
ASRTGWGNQPQH
>TRBV6-6
ASSPRGADTEAF
>TRBV6-2/TRBV6-3
ASSLKTANYGYT
>TRBV29-1
SVSGGQLNQPQH
>TRBV2
ASRQGTITDTQY
>TRBV7-5
ISVPEASRTEETQY
>TRBV24-1
ATSDSGSSWNEQF
>TRBV9
ASSVGGAYTDTQY
>TRBV29-1
SVAVGPGELF
>TRBV20-1
SAREGPLVNEQF
>TRBV29-1
SVDRGLGELF
>TRBV10-1
ASSHGQVAEAF
>TRBV7-2
ASRDFGGSSYNEQF
>TRBV27
ASSSFSGGQNEQF
>TRBV12-3/TRBV12-4
ASSSIAGWSYEQY
>TRBV7-6
ASSLNSGPANTEVF
>TRBV7-2
ASSLEQFSYNEQF
>TRBV20-1
SAPAKEVSNTEAF
>TRBV5-4
ASSLEGPPYEQY
>TRBV10-3
ASGTPQETQY
>TRBV7-9
ASSSPRLARGTDTQY